A selection of T cell receptor beta chains follows, all from one sample in a study of shared clonotypes between healthy human individuals. Libraries were prepared by immunoSEQ multiplex PCR; TCRdb keeps only in-frame clonotypes and omits some of them. The table lists millions of clones, roughly 94% of them singletons. Input material: naive CD8+ T cells sorted from blood. The origin of the receptors is a man between 18 and 35 years old in good health. CDR3s include the opening cysteine and the closing phenylalanine or tryptophan. A D gene is named only where the DNA matches it firmly. A row's size may be missing; if present it is once, few, many or a size class.

clone_size,d_call,v_call,j_call,cdr3_nt,cdr3_aa
few,TRBD1,TRBV10-3,TRBJ1-5,TGTGCCATCAGTGAAAGGGCAGGGGGTGAGCCCCAGCATTTT,CAISERAGGEPQHF
.,.,TRBV19,TRBJ2-7,TGTGCCAGTAGTATAGTGGGGCCGACAAGCTCCTACGAGCAGTACTTC,CASSIVGPTSSYEQYF
.,TRBD2,TRBV18,TRBJ2-7,TGTGCCAGCTCACCATCGTCTAGCGGGACCTCCTACGAGCAGTACTTC,CASSPSSSGTSYEQYF
.,.,TRBV27,TRBJ2-7,TGTGCCAGCACCACATCGGGGGCTCGGGAGCAGTACTTC,CASTTSGAREQYF
.,TRBD1,TRBV5-4,TRBJ1-6,TGTGCCAGCAGCTTGGGGACAGGGGGTGTTGGTTCACCCCTCCACTTT,CASSLGTGGVGSPLHF
.,.,TRBV10-1,TRBJ1-4,TGCGCCAGCAGTGATGTAAAAAGGGAACCCGTGACTAATGAAAAACTGTTTTTT,CASSDVKREPVTNEKLFF
once,TRBD2,TRBV6-5,TRBJ2-2,TGTGCCAGCAGCCCAACAGCGGGACCCGGGGAGCTGTTTTTT,CASSPTAGPGELFF
.,.,TRBV6-5,TRBJ2-1,TGTGCCAGCAGTTACTTCGGGAGTCTAAATGAGCAGTTCTTC,CASSYFGSLNEQFF
.,.,TRBV11-2,TRBJ2-5,TGTGCCAGCAGCTTAGATAGACAGGCCCAGTACTTC,CASSLDRQAQYF
.,.,TRBV28,TRBJ2-3,TGTGCCAGCAGTCCGTTCGGTAGCACAGATACGCAGTATTTT,CASSPFGSTDTQYF
once,TRBD2,TRBV28,TRBJ2-5,TGTGCCAGCAGTTCCGACCCCACGGGAGGGGGTAAGACCCAGTACTTC,CASSSDPTGGGKTQYF
.,TRBD1,TRBV7-8,TRBJ2-7,TGTGCCAGCAGCATTCGGACAGGGGGCTACGAGCAGTACTTC,CASSIRTGGYEQYF
.,TRBD1,TRBV28,TRBJ2-7,TGTGCCAGCAGTGGGACAGGCTACGAGCAGTACTTC,CASSGTGYEQYF
.,.,TRBV7-2,TRBJ2-7,TGTGCCAGCAGCATTCGACAGGAATACGAGCAGTACTTC,CASSIRQEYEQYF
.,.,TRBV7-2,TRBJ2-1,TGTGCCAGCAGCCCCCTACAGGATCATGAGCAGTTCTTC,CASSPLQDHEQFF
.,.,TRBV7-9,TRBJ1-2,TGTGCCAGCAGCTTGGGGCGGGGGGACCCGGGCTATGGCTACACCTTC,CASSLGRGDPGYGYTF
.,.,TRBV27,TRBJ1-2,TGTGCCAGCAGTTACGGGAGGTCCAACTATGGCTACACCTTC,CASSYGRSNYGYTF
.,TRBD2,TRBV9,TRBJ2-7,TGTGCCAGCAGCGTAGCGGCGGGGGGAGCTAACGAGCAGTACTTC,CASSVAAGGANEQYF
.,.,TRBV6-1,TRBJ1-2,TGTGCCAGCAGTGAAGGTATCAGAGCAAACTATGGCTACACCTTC,CASSEGIRANYGYTF
.,.,TRBV6-6,TRBJ2-1,TGTGCCAGCAGTTACTCGAGGGCCGGGGTCTTAAATGAGCAGTTCTTC,CASSYSRAGVLNEQFF
.,.,TRBV6-5,TRBJ1-1,TGTGCCACCAGAACGGGGGAAATGGTCACTGAAGCTTTCTTT,CATRTGEMVTEAFF
.,.,TRBV6-5,TRBJ2-7,TGTGCCAGCAGTTACCGGGAAGGGGTCGGCGAGCAGTACTTC,CASSYREGVGEQYF
.,.,TRBV27,TRBJ2-3,TGTGCCAGCAGTTTCGCCCACGCGGATACGCAGTATTTT,CASSFAHADTQYF
.,.,TRBV4-3,TRBJ2-3,TGCGCCAGCAGCCAAGGGGGCCCAGCTCTCACAGATACGCAGTATTTT,CASSQGGPALTDTQYF
.,TRBD2,TRBV28,TRBJ2-1,TGTGCCAGCAGTCTAGCGGGGGCCTACAATGAGCAGTTCTTC,CASSLAGAYNEQFF
.,.,TRBV6-5,TRBJ1-3,TGTGCCAGCAGTTACTCATCCGGAAACACCATATATTTT,CASSYSSGNTIYF
.,.,TRBV5-1,TRBJ2-1,TGCGCCAGCAGCTTGGCGGGCGCCTACAATGAGCAGTTCTTC,CASSLAGAYNEQFF
.,.,TRBV5-6,TRBJ2-7,TGTGCCAGCAGCTTGGGGGCACAAACCTACGAGCAGTACTTC,CASSLGAQTYEQYF
.,.,TRBV30,TRBJ2-5,TGTGCCTGGAGTGGTAGCGGAGCTCGAGAGACCCAGTACTTC,CAWSGSGARETQYF
.,.,TRBV19,TRBJ1-4,TGTGCCAGTTCCCTCCCACGTGGCTTATCAAATGAAAAACTGTTTTTT,CASSLPRGLSNEKLFF
.,TRBD1,TRBV7-9,TRBJ1-4,TGTGCCAGCATCCCTTCGACAGGGATAAATGAAAAACTGTTTTTT,CASIPSTGINEKLFF